Presented here are 30 T cell receptor beta chains from one specimen sequenced in a study of T cell repertoires in aging, cancer and after chemotherapy. Rearranged V-D-J TRB sequences were amplified with a mixed TRB-A/B primer pool. TCRdb recomputed calls from the multiplex PCR reads with MiXCR, one row per CDR3 protein. The sample lists several thousand distinct CDR3 sequences; about 38% were seen once. Amplification of TCR beta used genomic DNA extracted from peripheral blood. Sequencing was carried out using blood. The receptors stem from a human donor in good health.

V usage is TRBV6-5 and J usage is TRBJ1-1; 10 nucleotides match TRBD1. CDR1 and CDR2 (germline): MNHEY, SVGAGI. This CDR3 is built from 16 residues. Losses at the gene ends were 2 bases for V and 5 bases for J; bases not matched to a gene: 8. The CDR3 DNA is TGTGCCAGCAGTTACCGTGTCGGGACAGGGGTTACTGAAGCTTTCTTT. It translates to CASSYRVGTGVTEAFF.

The chain uses TRBV7-2 and TRBJ1-5, with D perhaps TRBD1 (6 bases). This CDR3 has 15 amino acids. Trimming stripped 1 base from V and 4 bases from J, with 11 bases between. Germline loops: CDR1 SGHTA, CDR2 FQGNSA. The CDR3 sequence: CASSLEGTGNQPQHF. For the CDR3, the DNA is TGTGCCAGCAGCTTAGAGGGCACAGGGAATCAGCCCCAGCATTTT.

The chain recombines TRBV7-9 with TRBJ2-7; possibly TRBD1 for D (6 bases). The CDR3 is made up of 14 amino acids. V shed 5 bases and J shed 1 base, with 12 bases lying between them. Germline V gives CDR1 SEHNR, CDR2 FQNEAQ (reference sequence). The CDR3 DNA is TGTGCCAGCAGCGCCCGGACAGCTTCCTACGAGCAGTACTTC. Amino acid sequence: CASSARTASYEQYF.

This chain links TRBV4-2 with TRBJ1-2; tentative D call: TRBD1 (5 bases). CDR1 and CDR2 from the germline V gene are LGHNA and YNFKEQ. V lost 5 bases and J lost 4, with 14 bases in between. The CDR3 length is 14 residues. This CDR3 reads CASSIPGEVYGYTF. Written as DNA, the CDR3 is TGTGCCAGCAGCATTCCGGGGGAGGTCTATGGCTACACCTTC.

The gene calls are TRBV6-1 and TRBJ2-1; 12 positions match TRBD1. Germline V gene lookup returns CDR1 MNHNS and CDR2 SASEGT. The CDR3 totals 16 residues. The V segment lost 4 bases and the J segment 10 bases; nucleotides outside the gene matches: 11. CDR3 sequence (DNA): TGTGCCAGCAGTGCCGGGACAGGGGGCGGGATACTCGAGCAGTTCTTC. Translated: CASSAGTGGGILEQFF.

The chain employs TRBV27 and TRBJ2-7; D gene unclear. Deletions cut 2 bases from V and 2 bases from J, with 10 bases between. CDR1 is MNHEY and CDR2 is SMNVEV in the germline V gene (reference sequence). CDR3 length: 14 amino acids. In DNA, the CDR3 is TGTGCCAGCAGTTTAGGGCTCAGAGCCTACGAGCAGTACTTC. This sequence encodes CASSLGLRAYEQYF.

A few counts support this clonotype. This chain uses TRBV5-1 with TRBJ1-2; the D gene is possibly TRBD1 (5 bases). Trimming pared 10 bases from V and 0 bases from J, leaving 16 bases between. The CDR3 runs 14 residues. The germline gives CDR1 SGHRS, CDR2 YFSETQ. This CDR3 is CASNEGVTNYGYTF. CDR3 sequence (DNA): TGCGCCTCAAACGAAGGGGTCACTAACTATGGCTACACCTTC.

The chain joins TRBV20-1 to TRBJ1-2; D is uncertain. Per germline, CDR1 DFQATT and CDR2 SNEGSKA (reference sequence). V lost 4 bases and J lost 2, with 8 bases in between. The CDR3 contains 12 residues. The DNA of the CDR3 is TGCAGTGCTATGGATTCGAACTATGGCTACACCTTC. Protein product: CSAMDSNYGYTF.

V usage is TRBV2 and J usage is TRBJ1-6; D is ambiguous. Germline V gene lookup returns CDR1 SNHLY and CDR2 FYNNEI. The CDR3 contains 17 residues. The V end lost 7 bases, the J end lost 0 bases, and 16 bases lay between the germline ends. The CDR3 loop reads CASTGGGPVSYNSPLHF. CDR3 DNA sequence: TGTGCCAGCACCGGCGGAGGGCCTGTCTCCTATAATTCACCCCTCCACTTT.

The chain combines TRBV6-6 with TRBJ2-7; D possibly corresponds to TRBD2 (6 bases). The V end was cut by 3 bases, the J end by 2 bases, with 8 bases between. There are 13 residues in the CDR3. Looked up from germline, CDR1 is MNHNY and CDR2 is SVGAGI (reference sequence). This chain's CDR3 is CASSYPGAYEQYF. The CDR3 coding sequence is TGTGCCAGCAGTTATCCGGGGGCCTACGAGCAGTACTTC.

The CDR3, as DNA: TGTGCCAGCAGTAAAAGGGGAGTTGGACAGGGTAATCAGCCCCAGCATTTT. It is translated as CASSKRGVGQGNQPQHF. The chain joins TRBV2 to TRBJ1-5; 8 nucleotides match TRBD1. From germline, CDR1 is SNHLY and CDR2 FYNNEI. The CDR3 runs to 17 residues. The V and J ends lost 5 bases and 4 bases, in that order; junction bases with no gene match: 13.

This clonotype showed up just once. The rearrangement uses TRBV20-1 and TRBJ1-2, with TRBD1 as a possible D gene (5 bases). This CDR3 comprises 12 residues. CDR1 is DFQATT, CDR2 SNEGSKA, per germline (reference sequence). The CDR3 sequence is CRLGTESYGYTF. In DNA form, the CDR3 reads TGCAGGCTAGGGACCGAGTCCTATGGCTACACCTTC.

This chain links TRBV6-1 with TRBJ1-1; 9 bases fit TRBD1. This CDR3 comprises 17 residues. Germline loops: CDR1 MNHNS, CDR2 SASEGT. The trim removed 8 bases at V and 0 bases at J, leaving 13 bases unmatched. In DNA, the CDR3 is TGTGCCAGCGCTACAGGGGGCTTCAGTGGGATGAACACTGAAGCTTTCTTT. Amino acid sequence: CASATGGFSGMNTEAFF.

This rearrangement joins TRBV12-3 or TRBV12-4 to TRBJ2-7; D not certain. The CDR3 has 11 amino acids. Trimming removed 2 bases at V and 6 bases at J, with 5 bases between. CDR3 region: CASSLRFEQYF. The CDR3 coding sequence is TGTGCCAGCAGTTTACGTTTCGAGCAGTACTTC.

The chain links TRBV19 to TRBJ1-5; no clear D. Germline-derived CDR1 and CDR2 are LNHDA and SQIVND (reference sequence). There are 14 residues in the CDR3. Trimming cost V 9 bases and J 0 bases, with 12 bases left between them. The CDR3 nucleotides are TGTGCCAGCCACGATTTGATTAGCAATCAGCCCCAGCATTTT. Translated, it gives CASHDLISNQPQHF.

This sequence joins TRBV6-5 and TRBJ1-6; 9 bases agree with TRBD1. CDR3 size: 19 residues. The germline V gene has CDR1 MNHEY and CDR2 SVGAGI. Germline trimming cut 4 bases from V and 7 bases from J; bases unmatched to any gene: 17. The CDR3 region has the DNA TGTGCCAGCAGTTCACAAGGATGGACAGGGGTCTTTAGGAATTCACCCCTCCACTTT. This codes for CASSSQGWTGVFRNSPLHF.

This clonotype has only a few counts. The rearrangement links TRBV6-5 to TRBJ2-1; D is uncertain. In germline, CDR1 is MNHEY, CDR2 SVGAGI. The germline V and J ends were trimmed by 0 bases and 6 bases, with 15 bases remaining between them. The CDR3 has 16 residues. The CDR3 DNA reads TGTGCCAGCAGTTACTCTTGGAGTTCTCTACGCAATGAGCAGTTCTTC. This codes for CASSYSWSSLRNEQFF.

The J gene is TRBJ2-3, the V gene TRBV12-3 or TRBV12-4; D is ambiguous. The CDR3 covers 12 residues. V gave up 6 bases and J gave up 2 bases, with 6 bases separating them. CDR3 nucleotide sequence: TGTGCCAGCAGCCAGTACACAGATACGCAGTATTTT. As protein: CASSQYTDTQYF.

CDR3 sequence reads: CASSIRTGPNEKLFF. The CDR3 nucleotides read TGTGCCAGTAGTATACGAACAGGCCCGAATGAAAAACTGTTTTTT. V gene TRBV19 combines with J gene TRBJ1-4; tentative D call: TRBD1 (5 bases). Germline values: CDR1 LNHDA, CDR2 SQIVND (reference sequence). The length of the CDR3 is 15 residues. Trimming stripped 2 bases from V and 5 bases from J, with 12 bases between. Drawing the rest from reference TRBV19 and TRBJ1-4, the complete variable domain is DGGITQSPKYLFRKEGQNVTLSCEQNLNHDAMYWYRQDPGQGLRLIYYSQIVNDFQKGDIAEGYSVSREKKESFPLTVTSAQKNPTAFYLCASSIRTGPNEKLFFGSGTQLSVL.

This clonotype was recorded a few times. The chain couples TRBV29-1 to TRBJ1-1; D gene unclear. The CDR3 has 12 residues. The V end was cut by 7 bases, the J end by 1 base, with 10 bases between. In germline, CDR1 is SQVTM, CDR2 ANQGSEA. The CDR3 loop reads CSGEVGNTEAFF. CDR3 bases: TGCAGCGGAGAAGTCGGGAACACTGAAGCTTTCTTT.

This clonotype has only a few counts. The chain carries TRBV5-1 and TRBJ2-7; 7 bases line up with TRBD1. Germline trimming cut 3 bases from V and 3 bases from J; bases unmatched to any gene: 9. The CDR3 extends over 15 amino acids. CDR1 and CDR2 from the germline V gene are SGHRS and YFSETQ. Here the CDR3 reads CASSSLQGINYEQYF. The CDR3 DNA follows: TGCGCCAGCAGCTCCCTACAGGGGATAAACTACGAGCAGTACTTC.

The V gene is TRBV18, the J gene TRBJ2-1, with TRBD1 matching 8 bases. The CDR3 is 14 amino acids. CDR1 KGHSH and CDR2 LQKENI come from the germline V gene. Germline trimming cut 2 bases from V and 7 bases from J; bases unmatched to any gene: 4. Written as DNA, the CDR3 is TGTGCCAGCTCACCAGGAACAGGGGGGAATGAGCAGTTCTTC. Residues: CASSPGTGGNEQFF.

V gene TRBV7-2 combines with J gene TRBJ2-3; the match to TRBD1 covers 7 bases. The length of the CDR3 is 17 residues. The junction had 14 bases not matched to a gene; V was cut back by 6 bases and J by 2 bases. Germline CDR1 is SGHTA and CDR2 is FQGNSA. The CDR3 spells CASRTWALGQTTDTQYF. The CDR3 nucleotides are TGTGCCAGCAGGACCTGGGCACTGGGACAGACCACAGATACGCAGTATTTT.

The chain combines TRBV20-1 with TRBJ2-1, with TRBD1 matching 8 bases. CDR1 and CDR2 from the germline V gene are DFQATT and SNEGSKA (reference sequence). V dropped 5 bases and J dropped 3; count of bases not matched to a gene: 6. The CDR3 spans 14 residues. CDR3 DNA sequence: TGCAGTGCTTCCGGGACAGGAGACTACAATGAGCAGTTCTTC. It codes for CSASGTGDYNEQFF.

This clonotype was seen only a few times. The chain links TRBV6-4 to TRBJ2-6; 8 positions agree with TRBD1. The CDR3 has 18 amino acids. V shed 0 bases, J shed 0 bases, and the junction held 4 bases outside the gene matches. From germline, CDR1 is MRHNA and CDR2 SNTAGT. In nucleotides, the CDR3 is TGTGCCAGCAGTGACTCGGGGACAGGAGTCTCTGGGGCCAACGTCCTGACTTTC. It encodes CASSDSGTGVSGANVLTF.

In this sample, this clonotype turned up a few times. The chain combines TRBV7-3 with TRBJ2-3, with TRBD2 matching 12 bases. The CDR3 runs 15 residues. With 8 bases clipped from V and 0 bases from J, the junction kept 3 bases outside the gene matches. CDR1 and CDR2 from the germline V gene are SGHTA and FQGTGA. CDR3 in DNA: TGTGCCAGCGCGCTAGCGGGGGGGAGCACAGATACGCAGTATTTT. Amino acid sequence: CASALAGGSTDTQYF.

The rearrangement links TRBV12-3 or TRBV12-4 to TRBJ1-5; D call uncertain. CDR3 length equals 16 residues. V was pared by 0 bases and J by 1 base, with 10 bases between. The CDR3 DNA sequence: TGTGCCAGCAGTTTAGCCGGTCGGGCCAGCAATCAGCCCCAGCATTTT. Translated, it gives CASSLAGRASNQPQHF.

As regards this clonotype: One end of the junction fails to match germline, which may point to a read error. The rearrangement uses TRBV11-2 and TRBJ1-2; 8 bases are shared with TRBD1. This CDR3 has 16 amino acids. Per the germline V gene, CDR1 is SGHAT and CDR2 is FQNNGV. CDR3 in DNA: TGCGCCAGCAGCCCCCTCACCGAACCGGGACAGGAGCTGTACACCTTC. Translating it yields CASSPLTEPGQELYTF.

The chain links TRBV6-2 or TRBV6-3 to TRBJ2-3; 14 bases match TRBD2. Per germline, CDR1 MNHEY and CDR2 SVGEGT. V lost 2 bases to trimming and J lost 0 bases; unmatched junction nucleotides: 19. The CDR3 is 23 amino acids. Written as DNA, the CDR3 is TGTGCCAGCAGTTACACTTCGACTAGCGGGGGGGTCCTCAAACCCCTTAGCACAGATACGCAGTATTTT. Translating gives CASSYTSTSGGVLKPLSTDTQYF.

A word on this clonotype: Sequence at one end of the junction differs from germline and may be a read error. This sequence joins TRBV4-3 and TRBJ2-1; 8 bases are shared with TRBD2. The length of the CDR3 is 16 residues. CDR1 and CDR2 (germline): LGHNA, YSLEER. Here the CDR3 DNA reads TGTGCCAGCAGCCCCGCAGCGGGGGCCTTGTACAATGAGCAGTTCTTC. Its translation is CASSPAAGALYNEQFF.